A selection of T cell receptor beta chains follows, all from one sample in a study of control samples from healthy donors and cancer patients. Clones were read by immunoSEQ multiplex PCR, and TCRdb kept only the in-frame ones, dropping some. Found here are around 180,000 clones, roughly 88% of them singletons; the top ten hold 4.5% to 6%. The specimen sequenced was blood. The origin of the receptors is a woman in her twenties or thirties in good health. The CDR3 runs from the conserved cysteine through the conserved F or W. The D gene is left open where the match is weak. Rows may omit the clone size; those that give it use once, few, many or a size class.

V gene	J gene	D gene	clone size	CDR3 protein	CDR3 DNA
TRBV19	TRBJ1-4	TRBD1	-	CASSLTGWEKLFF	TGTGCCAGTAGTCTGACAGGGTGGGAAAAACTGTTTTTT
TRBV18	TRBJ2-7	-	-	CASSPPKGYEQYF	TGTGCCAGCTCACCACCTAAAGGGTACGAGCAGTACTTC
TRBV7-9	TRBJ1-5	-	-	CASSLVGGSNQPQHF	TGTGCCAGCAGCTTAGTTGGAGGTAGCAATCAGCCCCAGCATTTT
TRBV27	TRBJ1-4	TRBD1	-	CASSLRGQAATNEKLFF	TGTGCCAGCAGTTTACGGGGACAGGCCGCAACTAATGAAAAACTGTTTTTT
TRBV19	TRBJ2-3	TRBD1	-	CASSIGVLGTGGLDTQYF	TGTGCCAGTAGTATTGGCGTTTTGGGGACAGGGGGATTGGATACGCAGTATTTT
TRBV5-1	TRBJ1-1	-	-	CASSLGDGREGTEAFF	TGCGCCAGCAGCTTGGGGGACGGAAGGGAGGGAACTGAAGCTTTCTTT
TRBV11-2	TRBJ1-1	-	-	CASSPENTEAFF	TGTGCCAGCAGCCCGGAGAACACTGAAGCTTTCTTT
TRBV5-1	TRBJ1-1	TRBD1	-	CASSRGTGATEAFF	TGCGCCAGCAGCCGAGGGACAGGGGCCACTGAAGCTTTCTTT
TRBV11-2	TRBJ2-1	-	-	CASSLEPGNEQFF	TGTGCCAGCAGCTTAGAGCCCGGCAATGAGCAGTTCTTC
TRBV4-1	TRBJ1-5	-	once	CASSQVEGNSNQPQHF	TGCGCCAGCAGCCAAGTTGAAGGGAATAGCAATCAGCCCCAGCATTTT
TRBV6-6	TRBJ2-5	-	-	CASSYLETQYF	TGTGCCAGCAGTTACCTGGAGACCCAGTACTTC
TRBV7-9	TRBJ1-1	-	many	CASSLAEGRAFF	TGTGCCAGCAGCTTAGCCGAAGGTCGAGCTTTCTTT
TRBV29-1	TRBJ2-7	-	-	CSVEDRGSIEQYF	TGCAGCGTTGAAGATCGGGGCAGCATCGAGCAGTACTTC
TRBV13	TRBJ2-1	-	-	CASSLGRAGRNEQFF	TGTGCCAGCAGCTTAGGCCGGGCAGGGAGGAATGAGCAGTTCTTC
TRBV24-1	TRBJ2-5	TRBD1	-	CATSDRTGQETQYF	TGTGCCACCAGTGACAGGACAGGCCAAGAGACCCAGTACTTC
TRBV4-1	TRBJ1-1	-	-	CTSSQGLRDGPEAFF	TGCACCAGCAGCCAAGGGCTCAGGGACGGCCCTGAAGCTTTCTTT
TRBV10-3	TRBJ1-4	-	-	CANVTRGEEKLFF	TGTGCCAATGTAACCCGAGGGGAAGAAAAACTGTTTTTT
TRBV28	TRBJ2-7	TRBD1	-	CATSLGQASYEQYF	TGTGCCACCTCCCTGGGACAGGCTTCCTACGAGCAGTACTTC
TRBV5-1	TRBJ1-5	TRBD1	-	CASSVGTGSGVEPQHF	TGCGCCAGCAGCGTGGGGACAGGGTCGGGGGTGGAACCCCAGCATTTT
TRBV7-8	TRBJ2-4	TRBD1	-	CASSGQGQGFLDIQYF	TGTGCCAGCAGCGGACAGGGACAGGGGTTTTTAGACATTCAGTACTTC